This TCR beta chain was sequenced for a study of identical twins. Study-wide findings and caveats: A cross-sectional statistical analysis, not follow-up of the same donors, supported the conclusions. Insertions were fewer in abundant cord blood beta clonotypes, whereas memory repertoires showed none of this pattern.

CDR1 is LNHDA and CDR2 is SQIVND in the germline V gene (reference sequence). The CDR3 loop spans 14 amino acids. With V trimmed by 5 bases and J by 13 bases, 9 bases remained unmatched. Comments on this clonotype: Its matching antigen is unknown.

TCRdb reanalysed the 5' RACE reads using MiXCR and keeps one entry per CDR3 protein. The table has 640,000 or so distinct CDR3 sequences, roughly 6% seen once. All donors were healthy, and all were Caucasian. This chain joins TRBV19 and TRBJ2-1, with TRBD2 identical over 12 bases. This TCR was recovered from a man aged 18 to 35 in good health. The sequencing sample was made of naive T cells sorted from blood. The CDR3 region has the DNA TGTGCCAGTAGTTCTTCGACTAGCGGGAGAGGTCAGTTCTTC. Protein: CASSSSTSGRGQFF.